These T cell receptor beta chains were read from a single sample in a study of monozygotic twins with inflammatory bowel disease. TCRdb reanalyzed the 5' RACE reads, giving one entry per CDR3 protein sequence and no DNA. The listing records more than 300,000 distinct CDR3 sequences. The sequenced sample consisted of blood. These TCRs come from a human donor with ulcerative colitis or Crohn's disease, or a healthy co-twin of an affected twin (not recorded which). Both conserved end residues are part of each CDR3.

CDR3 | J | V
CASSLIGQGAGELFF | TRBJ2-2 | TRBV7-7
CSAPGTSGGRAYNEQFF | TRBJ2-1 | TRBV20-1
CSARDPRGNTEAFF | TRBJ1-1 | TRBV20-1
CASSLAYAGGNTIYF | TRBJ1-3 | TRBV7-2
CASSQRQGWAFF | TRBJ1-1 | TRBV4-3
CSARESRSYEQYF | TRBJ2-7 | TRBV20-1
CASSPTGGLTDTQYF | TRBJ2-3 | TRBV18
CASSVNNEQFF | TRBJ2-1 | TRBV9
CASSSQENTEAFF | TRBJ1-1 | TRBV27
CASSLTGTSQETQYF | TRBJ2-5 | TRBV5-1
CASSLVVVTGEAFF | TRBJ1-1 | TRBV7-2
CASSYGSGGTRTDTQYF | TRBJ2-3 | TRBV6-5
CATSRDRGQGFEKLFF | TRBJ1-4 | TRBV15
CASSLGDRVPYEQYF | TRBJ2-7 | TRBV7-9
CAWTLDRAANYGYTF | TRBJ1-2 | TRBV30
CASSSLPGQENTGELFF | TRBJ2-2 | TRBV5-5
CSARAGAEETQYF | TRBJ2-5 | TRBV20-1
CASSLGTVRANTEAFF | TRBJ1-1 | TRBV5-1
CASSAQGALQPQHF | TRBJ1-5 | TRBV25-1
CASSPQPNTGGDTQYF | TRBJ2-3 | TRBV6-1
CASTIDTLYEQYF | TRBJ2-7 | TRBV5-1
CASSQGWGTNTGELFF | TRBJ2-2 | TRBV3-1
CASTLGGYEQFF | TRBJ2-1 | TRBV11-2
CASSNELAGMKADTQYF | TRBJ2-3 | TRBV21-1
CSVGGGGEQFF | TRBJ2-1 | TRBV29-1
CASSREGEPPSDTQYF | TRBJ2-3 | TRBV2
CASSNAFVNEQYF | TRBJ2-7 | TRBV6-2/TRBV6-3
CASSPDRAGYTF | TRBJ1-2 | TRBV5-6
CASSPHAGTGALGGYTF | TRBJ1-2 | TRBV4-2
CSASADGQIRSEKLFF | TRBJ1-4 | TRBV20-1
CASSTRTEAFF | TRBJ1-1 | TRBV5-6
CACPGQATYEQYF | TRBJ2-7 | TRBV30
CSARDRSGSYEQYF | TRBJ2-7 | TRBV20-1